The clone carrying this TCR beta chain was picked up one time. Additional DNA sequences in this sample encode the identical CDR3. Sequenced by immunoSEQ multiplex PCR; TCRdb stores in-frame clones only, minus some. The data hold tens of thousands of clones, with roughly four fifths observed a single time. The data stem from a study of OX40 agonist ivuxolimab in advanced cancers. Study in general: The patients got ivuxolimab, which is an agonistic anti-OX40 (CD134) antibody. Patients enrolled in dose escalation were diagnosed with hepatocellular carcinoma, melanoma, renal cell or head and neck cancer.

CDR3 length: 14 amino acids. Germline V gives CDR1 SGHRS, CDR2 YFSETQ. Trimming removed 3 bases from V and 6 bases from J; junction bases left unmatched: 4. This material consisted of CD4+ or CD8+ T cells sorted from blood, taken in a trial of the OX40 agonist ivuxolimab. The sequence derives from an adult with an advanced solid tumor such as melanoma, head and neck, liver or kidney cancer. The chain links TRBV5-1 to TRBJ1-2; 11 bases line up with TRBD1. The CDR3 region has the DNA TGCGCCAGCAGCTCGGGGACAGGGGGGGATGGCTACACCTTC. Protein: CASSSGTGGDGYTF.